This is a list of T cell receptor beta chains from one sample in a study of post-analysis software for immune sequencing data. From the PCR reads, TCRdb called clonotypes with MiXCR, one entry per CDR3 protein. The data show 700,000 to 800,000 distinct CDR3 sequences, about 27% seen once. Sequenced material: blood. The source is a girl aged 10 to 17 with multiple sclerosis. The CDR3 runs from the conserved cysteine through the conserved F or W.

j_call v_call cdr3_aa
TRBJ2-7 TRBV10-3 CAISEWGTGAYEQYF
TRBJ2-7 TRBV6-5 CASSYDYEQYF
TRBJ2-4 TRBV20-1 CSARGQPKNIQYF
TRBJ2-1 TRBV7-2 CASSSRLSAGGSYNEQFF
TRBJ2-1 TRBV29-1 CSVDGLAGGSWTYNEQFF
TRBJ2-1 TRBV5-1 CASSSPGTYNEQFF
TRBJ1-2 TRBV29-1 CSVWDSGYTF
TRBJ1-2 TRBV5-4 CASSFWTDYGYTF
TRBJ2-5 TRBV5-1 CASSLAGLYQETQYF
TRBJ2-2 TRBV18 CASSPLSGSNTGELFF
- TRBV4-1 CASSQLDTRETQYF
TRBJ2-7 TRBV29-1 CSVRQNWEQYF
TRBJ1-2 TRBV28 CASTLGMMAGKSPRGYTF
TRBJ1-2 TRBV6-5 CASGAAWDNPGYTF
TRBJ2-7 TRBV7-9 CASSLVDRNNEQYF
TRBJ1-1 TRBV4-2 CASSRDPFEAFF
TRBJ2-5 TRBV20-1 CSARKGFGGETQYF
TRBJ2-5 TRBV24-1 CATSALVGEQYF
- TRBV10-3 CAISSGQGAEQYF
TRBJ2-1 TRBV20-1 CSAQATSSSYNEQFF
TRBJ2-5 TRBV6-2/TRBV6-3 CASSYSLGQLQETQYF
TRBJ2-1 TRBV6-2/TRBV6-3 CASSRLAGETYNEQFF
TRBJ2-2 TRBV7-9 CASSLARGPANTGELFF
TRBJ1-5 TRBV5-1 CASSLSAGRGLIWDQPQHF
TRBJ2-7 TRBV7-2 CASSLEIQSLGGEQYF
TRBJ2-1 TRBV28 CASSLHIEQFF
TRBJ2-5 TRBV7-2 CASSLARAETQYF
TRBJ2-1 TRBV3-1 CASSQERLITHGEQFF
TRBJ2-5 TRBV7-2 CASSGGLAGGQETQYF
TRBJ1-6 TRBV7-9 CATQWSVDSPLHF
TRBJ2-3 TRBV5-1 CASSLRTATDTQYF
TRBJ2-3 TRBV5-1 CASSLDRDRNTDAQYF
TRBJ2-1 TRBV5-6 CASSPGGGGRFNEQFF
TRBJ2-7 TRBV20-1 CSASTGLAASAGYF
TRBJ2-3 TRBV7-2 CASSLTGGSLRDTQYF
- TRBV7-9 CASSLRLAGAISYEQYF
TRBJ2-1 TRBV5-6 CASSPPRLAVYNEQFF
TRBJ1-5 TRBV7-2 CASSSGEGLNQPQHF
TRBJ2-7 TRBV7-2 CASSSRTGRYEQYF
TRBJ2-7 TRBV20-1 CSALQKAYEQYF
TRBJ2-7 TRBV5-5 CASSPEGGARLTYEQYF
TRBJ1-2 TRBV7-9 CASSLGPLAGQGYTF
TRBJ2-7 TRBV4-3 CASSQDRDYNEQYF
TRBJ1-2 TRBV9 CAGTRGGIDGYTF
TRBJ2-5 TRBV10-2 CASSDDGSMGETQYF
TRBJ2-7 TRBV27 CASSSPGTPTYEQYF
TRBJ2-5 TRBV5-1 CASSAGQWETQYF
TRBJ2-3 TRBV6-5 CASSYSPLAESTDTQYF